This T cell receptor (beta chain) was identified during a study of identical twins. Each cDNA held unique molecular identifiers, and template switching gave it a universal primer site. TCRdb ran MiXCR on the 5' RACE reads and lists one entry per CDR3 protein. Altogether 1.5 million to 2 million distinct CDR3 sequences are present, roughly a third being singletons, with the ten largest covering more than 0.25%. The germline V and J ends were trimmed by 0 bases and 0 bases, with 14 bases remaining between them. The CDR3 is made up of 17 amino acids. Germline CDR1 is MNHNY and CDR2 is SVGAGI (reference sequence).

Specimen: cord blood. This sequence joins TRBV6-6 and TRBJ1-2, with D uncertain. This clonotype was sampled from a newborn girl in good health. This CDR3 reads CASSYSGRERANYGYTF. In nucleotides, the CDR3 is TGTGCCAGCAGTTACTCCGGAAGGGAAAGGGCTAACTATGGCTACACCTTC.